This section outlines one TCR beta chain sequence together with its context. This specimen comes from a study of T cell changes during pregnancy in multiple sclerosis. The CDR3 totals 13 residues. V lost 1 base and J 8 bases, leaving 9 bases between the germline ends. Germline CDR1 LGHNA, CDR2 YNFKEQ. Sequencing used immunoSEQ multiplex PCR; TCRdb keeps in-frame clones, though not all of them. The sample yields tens of thousands of clones, approximately 92% seen once. This specimen consisted of peripheral blood, obtained in the third trimester of pregnancy. This TCR derives from a female donor in good health, enrolled as a control in a pregnancy study. The genes are TRBV4-2 and TRBJ2-1; D is uncertain. DNA for the CDR3: TGTGCCAGCAGCCAAGTGGTACGGGATGAGCAGTTCTTC. Its protein product is CASSQVVRDEQFF.